The 10 T cell receptor beta chains below come from one sample, sequenced in a study of post-analysis software for immune sequencing data. Presence of unique molecular identifiers characterized the TCR beta cDNA libraries. TCRdb used MiXCR to reprocess the PCR reads, holding one entry per CDR3 protein. The table has 450,000 or so distinct CDR3 sequences, roughly 46% seen once. General study findings and limits: Controls had lower frequencies than patients of five or six TRBV segments, which included TRBV5-6, TRBV5-1 and TRBV20-1.

The antigens these receptors bind are not known. The sample comprised blood. The receptors originated from a girl aged 10 to 17 with multiple sclerosis.

The chain is built from TRBV3-1 and TRBJ2-3; 12 bases align to TRBD2. Trimming at V came to 0 bases and at J to 0 bases, leaving 1 base not matched to a gene. This CDR3 spans 17 amino acids. From germline, CDR1 is LGHDT and CDR2 YNNKEL (reference sequence). CDR3: CASSQETSGGSTDTQYF. In nucleotides, the CDR3 is TGTGCCAGCAGCCAAGAGACTAGCGGGGGCAGCACAGATACGCAGTATTTT.

There are a few counts of this clonotype. V usage is TRBV5-1 and J usage is TRBJ2-5; TRBD2 is a possible D gene (5 bases). CDR3 size: 14 residues. Per the germline V gene, CDR1 is SGHRS and CDR2 is YFSETQ. V was trimmed by 4 bases and J by 5 bases, leaving 15 bases between them. The CDR3 coding sequence is TGCGCCAGCAGCGAGGGATCCTCATGGGAGACCCAGTACTTC. This sequence encodes CASSEGSSWETQYF.

About this clonotype: One junction end disagrees with the germline gene, perhaps due to a read error. This sequence joins TRBV5-1 and TRBJ2-3; a weak D match, TRBD2 (6 bases). The CDR3 spans 15 residues. Germline V gene lookup returns CDR1 SGHRS and CDR2 YFSETQ. CDR3 nucleotides: TGCGCCGGCAGCCAAGCGACTAGTTCCACAGATACGCAGTATTTT. It encodes CAGSQATSSTDTQYF.

This chain uses TRBV4-1 with TRBJ2-5, with D maybe TRBD1 (5 bases). This CDR3 is built from 17 residues. The germline V gene has CDR1 MGHRA and CDR2 YSYEKL. V lost 1 base to trimming and J lost 4 bases, with 19 bases between them. The CDR3 nucleotides read TGCGCCAGCAGCCAAGTCCAGCGCTCCAGGGATGGAGAGACCCAGTACTTC. It translates to CASSQVQRSRDGETQYF.

The rearrangement joins TRBV29-1 to TRBJ2-3, with 8 bases lining up with TRBD1. CDR1 is SQVTM and CDR2 is ANQGSEA in the germline V gene. CDR3 length: 14 amino acids. Trimming cost V 6 bases and J 0 bases; bases outside gene matches: 5. CDR3: CSVWTGLSTDTQYF. The DNA for the CDR3 is TGCAGCGTCTGGACAGGGCTTAGCACAGATACGCAGTATTTT.

The CDR3 DNA is TGTGCCAGCTGGACTAGCGGGAGATGGTACGAGCAGTACTTC. This sequence encodes CASWTSGRWYEQYF. V and J are TRBV28 and TRBJ2-7; TRBD2 matches at 13 bases. The CDR3 is 14 amino acids. The J segment lost 4 bases and the V segment lost 8 bases, leaving 5 bases of the junction unmatched. CDR1 MDHEN and CDR2 SYDVKM come from the germline V gene. Based on the CDR3 plus reference TRBV28 and TRBJ2-7, the full variable domain is DVKVTQSSRYLVKRTGEKVFLECVQDMDHENMFWYRQDPGLGLRLIYFSYDVKMKEKGDIPEGYSVSREKKERFSLILESASTNQTSMYLCASWTSGRWYEQYFGPGTRLTVT.

This clonotype was counted a single time. The V gene is TRBV29-1, the J gene TRBJ1-1; D gene ambiguous. The CDR3 is 15 amino acids. Germline V gives CDR1 SQVTM, CDR2 ANQGSEA. V lost 1 base and J lost 1, with 13 bases in between. The chain's CDR3 is CSVEAPEEENTEAFF. The CDR3 nucleotides are TGCAGCGTTGAAGCGCCGGAAGAGGAGAACACTGAAGCTTTCTTT. The complete variable domain, with remaining parts taken from reference TRBV29-1 and TRBJ1-1, reads SAVISQKPSRDICQRGTSLTIQCQVDSQVTMMFWYRQQPGQSLTLIATANQGSEATYESGFVIDKFPISRPNLTFSTLTVSNMSPEDSSIYLCSVEAPEEENTEAFFGQGTRLTVV.

This clonotype was detected a few times. V and J are TRBV27 and TRBJ2-1, with D perhaps matching TRBD1 or TRBD2 (5 bases each). The CDR3 consists of 14 residues. CDR1 and CDR2 (germline): MNHEY, SMNVEV (reference sequence). The V gene lost 8 bases and the J gene lost 7 bases, with 18 bases spanning the gap. CDR3 nucleotides: TGTGCCAGCCGAAGGGACGAAGGCGGAAATGAGCAGTTCTTC. Protein product: CASRRDEGGNEQFF.

CDR3 nucleotides: TGTGCCACCAGCAGATCCTTCGAGGCGGAGACCCAGTACTTC. As protein: CATSRSFEAETQYF. The chain uses TRBV15 and TRBJ2-5, with no clear D. CDR1 and CDR2 from the germline V gene are LNHNV and YYDKDF (reference sequence). The V end lost 2 bases, the J end lost 5 bases, and 12 bases lay between the germline ends. This CDR3 has 14 residues.

The rearrangement links TRBV9 to TRBJ2-3; TRBD1 matches at 9 bases. CDR3 length: 18 residues. Germline trimming cut 3 bases from V and 0 bases from J; bases unmatched to any gene: 11. CDR1 is SGDLS, CDR2 YYNGEE, per germline. Here the CDR3 DNA reads TGTGCCAGCAGCGGAGACCCAGCCGGGACAGGGAGCACAGATACGCAGTATTTT. Amino acids: CASSGDPAGTGSTDTQYF.